These 20 T cell receptor beta chains came from one sample sequenced in a study of blood T cells in healthy people across ages. PCR was performed a second time for about 6 to 12 cycles using a sample-barcoded 5' primer and a J-beta primer mix. From the 5' RACE reads, TCRdb called clonotypes with MiXCR, one entry per CDR3 protein. The profile covers 1.5 million to 2 million distinct CDR3 sequences, with roughly 30% appearing a single time and 6.5% to 8.5% taken by the ten largest. Sequencing was performed on blood. These TCRs come from a woman aged 25 to 45 in good health.

In this sample, this clonotype turned up a few times. V gene TRBV2 combines with J gene TRBJ1-2; TRBD1 is a possible D gene (6 bases). Between the trimmed V and J ends, which lost 6 bases and 5 bases, there was a span of 16 bases. Looked up from germline, CDR1 is SNHLY and CDR2 is FYNNEI. The CDR3 sequence is 14 residues long. This CDR3 reads CASRYTGTIYGYTF. The CDR3, as DNA: TGTGCCAGCAGGTACACCGGGACAATTTATGGCTACACCTTC. The whole variable domain, filled in from reference TRBV2 and TRBJ1-2, reads EPEVTQTPSHQVTQMGQEVILRCVPISNHLYFYWYRQILGQKVEFLVSFYNNEISEKSEIFDDQFSVERPDGSNFTLKIRSTKLEDSAMYFCASRYTGTIYGYTFGSGTRLTVV.

This chain uses TRBV27 with TRBJ1-2, with D unresolved. Germline assignment: CDR1 MNHEY and CDR2 SMNVEV (reference sequence). V lost 5 bases and J 8 bases, leaving 15 bases between the germline ends. This CDR3 has 13 residues. The CDR3 DNA is TGTGCCAGCAGTCCCCCTTGGGGTCTCGGCTACACCTTC. Its protein product is CASSPPWGLGYTF.

The table lists this clonotype with a few counts. The chain carries TRBV12-3 or TRBV12-4 and TRBJ1-5; 7 bases align to TRBD1. V gave up 6 bases and J gave up 1 base; unmatched junction bases: 3. The length of the CDR3 is 14 residues. The CDR3 here is CASRHRGSNQPQHF. CDR3 DNA sequence: TGTGCCAGCAGGCACAGGGGCAGCAATCAGCCCCAGCATTTT.

This rearrangement joins TRBV7-6 to TRBJ1-1; TRBD1 agrees at 8 bases. J was trimmed by 1 base and V by 6 bases; bases with no gene match: 7. The germline V gene encodes CDR1 SGHVS and CDR2 FNYEAQ. The CDR3 extends over 15 amino acids. The CDR3 DNA reads TGTGCCAGCAGTTTTATGGGACAGGCGAACACTGAAGCTTTCTTT. It translates to CASSFMGQANTEAFF.

This clonotype was counted ten times or more. CDR3 loop: CASRARQGANYGYTF. CDR3 in DNA: TGTGCCAGCAGAGCCCGACAGGGAGCGAACTATGGCTACACCTTC. This chain links TRBV6-6 with TRBJ1-2; TRBD1 matches 7 bases. The CDR3 extends over 15 amino acids. Trimming took 6 bases from V and 2 from J; bases not matched to a gene: 9. Germline V gene sequence: CDR1 MNHNY, CDR2 SVGAGI (reference sequence).

Note on this clonotype: Since a much larger clone is just one base distant, this may be a read error. The rearrangement uses TRBV20-1 and TRBJ2-1, with 7 nucleotides matching TRBD1. With V trimmed by 5 bases and J by 5 bases, 6 bases remained unmatched. Germline V gene data show CDR1 as DFQATT and CDR2 as SNEGSKA (reference sequence). This CDR3 spans 13 amino acids. The CDR3 reads CSAAGTAHNEQFF. The CDR3 DNA sequence: TGCAGTGCTGCCGGGACAGCCCACAATGAGCAGTTCTTC.

V usage is TRBV20-1 and J usage is TRBJ1-6; D is possibly TRBD1 (6 bases). V was cut by 4 bases and J by 0 bases, with 10 bases left in between. The CDR3 sequence is 15 residues long. The germline V gene encodes CDR1 DFQATT and CDR2 SNEGSKA (reference sequence). This CDR3 reads CSAITGSSYNSPLHF. Here the CDR3 DNA reads TGCAGTGCTATTACAGGGAGCTCCTATAATTCACCCCTCCACTTT.

The chain links TRBV30 to TRBJ2-1; D remains unclear. This CDR3 is 12 amino acids long. The V gene's germline CDR1 is GTSNPN and CDR2 SVGIG (reference sequence). Trimming cost V 0 bases and J 8 bases, with 8 bases left between them. DNA for the CDR3: TGTGCCTGGAGTGTAGGAGAGTATGAGCAGTTCTTC. As protein: CAWSVGEYEQFF.

This clonotype was observed a few times. The gene calls are TRBV4-3 and TRBJ1-4; no definite D call. V was pared by 0 bases and J by 8 bases, with 7 bases between. The CDR3 is 13 amino acids. Germline CDR1 is LGHNA and CDR2 is YSLEER. The CDR3 is CASSQDFGEKLFF. CDR3 DNA sequence: TGCGCCAGCAGCCAAGATTTTGGCGAAAAACTGTTTTTT.

The chain couples TRBV12-3 or TRBV12-4 to TRBJ2-6; 10 nucleotides line up with TRBD1. V lost 5 bases, J lost 5 bases, and 12 bases stayed unmatched. CDR3 size: 18 residues. The CDR3 nucleotides are TGTGCCAGCAGTCCGCGACAGGGGGCGGGGATCTGGGCCAACGTCCTGACTTTC. Its protein product is CASSPRQGAGIWANVLTF.

This clonotype has only a few counts. This rearrangement joins TRBV7-9 to TRBJ1-1; D not resolved. The ends were cut back, 5 bases at V and 11 bases at J, with 15 bases in the middle. CDR3 size: 12 residues. Per germline, CDR1 SEHNR and CDR2 FQNEAQ (reference sequence). CDR3: CASSPSGRAAFF. CDR3 in DNA: TGTGCCAGCAGCCCGTCAGGCCGCGCCGCTTTCTTT.

This clonotype was counted only a few times. This sequence joins TRBV19 and TRBJ1-2, with D unresolved. Germline CDR1 LNHDA, CDR2 SQIVND (reference sequence). This CDR3 has 11 amino acids. V was cut by 7 bases and J by 3 bases, with 6 bases left in between. The CDR3 here is CASTWDYGYTF. Written as DNA, the CDR3 is TGTGCCAGTACATGGGACTATGGCTACACCTTC.

This clonotype was detected only a few times. The gene calls are TRBV6-1 and TRBJ1-1; TRBD1 might be the D (5 bases). Germline values: CDR1 MNHNS, CDR2 SASEGT. The CDR3 loop spans 13 amino acids. Deletions cut 1 base from V and 5 bases from J, with 8 bases between. CDR3 DNA: TGTGCCAGCAGTGAAGGGCGGGGGACTGAAGCTTTCTTT. Translated: CASSEGRGTEAFF.

Note on this clonotype: One end of the junction fails to match germline, which may point to a read error. The J gene is TRBJ2-7, the V gene TRBV12-3 or TRBV12-4, with 9 bases fitting TRBD2. This CDR3 comprises 17 residues. CDR3 protein: CTSSLVGGGASAYEQYF. The CDR3 region has the DNA TGTACCAGCAGTTTAGTGGGCGGGGGGGCATCGGCGTACGAGCAGTACTTC.

The rearrangement links TRBV9 to TRBJ2-1; D possibly matches TRBD1 or TRBD2 (7 bases each). CDR1 and CDR2 from the germline V gene are SGDLS and YYNGEE. V lost 0 bases to trimming and J lost 10 bases, with 14 bases between them. This CDR3 contains 14 residues. The DNA of the CDR3 is TGTGCCAGCAGCGTAGCTTCAGGGGGGGGAGAGCAGTTCTTC. This gives the protein CASSVASGGGEQFF.

This clonotype was detected only a few times. DNA of the CDR3: TGTGCCAGCAGCTCGATAGCGGGAGGCAAGGCGTTAAAAGAGACCCAGTACTTC. Translated: CASSSIAGGKALKETQYF. The chain combines TRBV7-9 with TRBJ2-5, with 10 bases aligning to TRBD2. This CDR3 region has 18 residues. Trimming at V came to 4 bases and at J to 3 bases, leaving 14 bases not matched to a gene. The germline gives CDR1 SEHNR, CDR2 FQNEAQ (reference sequence).

This clonotype was detected many times. The chain couples TRBV5-1 to TRBJ2-4, with D perhaps matching TRBD1 or TRBD2 (5 bases each). The V and J ends lost 4 bases and 1 base respectively, with 15 bases between them. CDR3 length equals 16 residues. Germline V gene data show CDR1 as SGHRS and CDR2 as YFSETQ. The CDR3 protein is CASSTGPSGAKNIQYF. The CDR3 coding sequence is TGCGCCAGCAGCACGGGACCCTCTGGGGCCAAAAACATTCAGTACTTC.

This clonotype was found many times. This sequence joins TRBV20-1 and TRBJ2-3; D unresolved. Germline V gene data show CDR1 as DFQATT and CDR2 as SNEGSKA (reference sequence). The CDR3 spans 13 residues. DNA of the CDR3: TGCAGCGCCCTACAGCCTCGCACAGATACGCAGTATTTT. Its translation: CSALQPRTDTQYF.

V gene TRBV28 combines with J gene TRBJ1-1; 7 bases line up with TRBD1. Germline CDR1 is MDHEN and CDR2 is SYDVKM. There are 15 residues in the CDR3. V trimming: 3 bases; J trimming: 7 bases; junction bases outside the gene matches: 11. CDR3 nucleotide sequence: TGTGCCAGCAGTTTGATGTACAGGGGAGGTAGTGAAGCTTTCTTT. Protein product: CASSLMYRGGSEAFF.

The chain has TRBV5-5 and TRBJ1-6; possibly TRBD1 for D (5 bases). V lost 4 bases and J lost 5, with 13 bases in between. Germline CDR1 reads SGHKS; CDR2 reads YYEKEE (reference sequence). The CDR3 spans 15 residues. The CDR3 coding sequence is TGTGCCAGCAGCACGGGACTCCAACATAATTCACCCCTCCACTTT. It translates to CASSTGLQHNSPLHF.